The 28 T cell receptor beta chains in this list originate from one sample, sequenced in a study of CD8 T cells in Susac syndrome. About 0.5 to 1 ug RNA was reverse transcribed with random hexamers. In TCRdb, the immunoSEQ multiplex PCR reads were re-called with MiXCR into one record per CDR3 protein. The table includes under 200,000 distinct CDR3 sequences, around 94% detected once. Sequencing input: CD4+ T cells from PBMCs. These receptors were collected from a human donor with Susac syndrome.

This chain uses TRBV5-6 with TRBJ2-3; TRBD2 agrees at 12 bases. This CDR3 has 18 residues. After removal of 4 bases from V and 6 bases from J, the junction contained 15 bases not matched to a gene. CDR1 and CDR2 from the germline V gene are SGHDT and YYEEEE. The CDR3 DNA sequence: TGTGCCAGCAGCGAGGGACTAGCGGGCTCCCAGAGATGGGATACGCAGTATTTT. It yields the protein CASSEGLAGSQRWDTQYF. The full variable domain, completed using reference TRBV5-6 and TRBJ2-3, is DAGVTQSPTHLIKTRGQQVTLRCSPKSGHDTVSWYQQALGQGPQFIFQYYEEEERQRGNFPDRFSGHQFPNYSSELNVNALLLGDSALYLCASSEGLAGSQRWDTQYFGPGTRLTVL.

A single count supports this clonotype. The chain joins TRBV7-9 to TRBJ1-1; possibly TRBD1 for D (5 bases). V was pared by 0 bases and J by 3 bases, with 14 bases between. Germline V gene data show CDR1 as SEHNR and CDR2 as FQNEAQ (reference sequence). This CDR3 contains 16 residues. The CDR3, as DNA: TGTGCCAGCAGCTTAGCGGATAGGCCGGGGGACACTGAAGCTTTCTTT. It codes for CASSLADRPGDTEAFF.

The sample holds one count of this clonotype. This rearrangement joins TRBV6-6 to TRBJ2-7; 7 bases are shared with TRBD1. Germline CDR1 and CDR2: MNHNY and SVGAGI (reference sequence). This CDR3 is built from 14 residues. J was trimmed by 1 base and V by 2 bases; bases with no gene match: 2. The CDR3 nucleotides read TGTGCCAGCAGTTACCAGGGACAGTCCTACGAGCAGTACTTC. Translated, it gives CASSYQGQSYEQYF.

The V call is TRBV2, the J call TRBJ2-7, with D unresolved. Trimming removed 2 bases from V and 2 bases from J, with 4 bases in between. Looked up from germline, CDR1 is SNHLY and CDR2 is FYNNEI. The CDR3 extends over 12 amino acids. CDR3 amino acids: CASSERAYEQYF. Here the CDR3 DNA reads TGTGCCAGCAGTGAACGGGCCTACGAGCAGTACTTC.

This chain links TRBV11-2 with TRBJ2-5; maybe TRBD1 (5 bases). V was trimmed by 3 bases and J by 0 bases, leaving 11 bases between them. This CDR3 comprises 15 residues. Germline lookup yields CDR1 SGHAT and CDR2 FQNNGV. CDR3 in DNA: TGTGCCAGCAGCTTTGACAGTCAGTACCAAGAGACCCAGTACTTC. Its translation: CASSFDSQYQETQYF.

This chain links TRBV3-1 with TRBJ1-6; no clear D gene. Germline V gene lookup returns CDR1 LGHDT and CDR2 YNNKEL (reference sequence). The V end lost 5 bases, the J end lost 9 bases, and 11 bases lay between the germline ends. There are 13 residues in the CDR3. Here the CDR3 DNA reads TGTGCCAGCAGCACGGCCTCGGTTTCACCCCTCCACTTT. It specifies CASSTASVSPLHF.

This chain uses TRBV2 with TRBJ2-4; D is undetermined. Trimming removed 6 bases at V and 9 bases at J, with 18 bases between. The germline V gene has CDR1 SNHLY and CDR2 FYNNEI. The CDR3 is 14 amino acids. DNA of the CDR3: TGTGCCAGCAGCCCGATGGCTCAGGACGGCATTCAGTACTTC. Encoded protein: CASSPMAQDGIQYF.

This CDR3 is CASRRTGSDEQFF. The CDR3 bases are TGTGCCAGCAGGAGGACAGGTTCCGATGAGCAGTTCTTC. The rearrangement uses TRBV2 and TRBJ2-1; TRBD1 aligns across 7 bases. CDR3 length equals 13 residues. The germline V gene has CDR1 SNHLY and CDR2 FYNNEI. The J segment lost 8 bases and the V segment lost 6 bases, leaving 7 bases of the junction unmatched. Full variable domain (rest looked up from reference TRBV2 and TRBJ2-1): EPEVTQTPSHQVTQMGQEVILRCVPISNHLYFYWYRQILGQKVEFLVSFYNNEISEKSEIFDDQFSVERPDGSNFTLKIRSTKLEDSAMYFCASRRTGSDEQFFGPGTRLTVL.

The rearrangement uses TRBV25-1 and TRBJ1-5, with 10 bases aligning to TRBD1. The germline V gene has CDR1 MGHDK and CDR2 SYGVNS. V was clipped by 10 bases and J by 3 bases; unmatched bases: 18. The CDR3 is 18 amino acids. CDR3 amino acids: CATTPWDRGHRDNQPQHF. As DNA, the CDR3 is TGTGCCACCACCCCGTGGGACAGGGGCCACCGGGACAATCAGCCCCAGCATTTT. Full variable domain (missing parts from reference TRBV25-1 and TRBJ1-5): EADIYQTPRYLVIGTGKKITLECSQTMGHDKMYWYQQDPGMELHLIHYSYGVNSTEKGDLSSESTVSRIRTEHFPLTLESARPSHTSQYLCATTPWDRGHRDNQPQHFGDGTRLSIL.

The V call is TRBV5-4, the J call TRBJ2-5; weak D call: TRBD1 (6 bases). Germline loops: CDR1 SGHNT, CDR2 YYREEE (reference sequence). Deletions cut 2 bases from V and 4 bases from J, with 12 bases between. This CDR3 contains 14 residues. CDR3 in DNA: TGTGCCAGCAGCTTACAGGGCCGGGGAGAGACCCAGTACTTC. Translation: CASSLQGRGETQYF. The variable domain in full, with the rest retrieved from reference TRBV5-4 and TRBJ2-5, is ETGVTQSPTHLIKTRGQQVTLRCSSQSGHNTVSWYQQALGQGPQFIFQYYREEENGRGNFPPRFSGLQFPNYSSELNVNALELDDSALYLCASSLQGRGETQYFGPGTRLLVL.

This chain connects TRBV3-1 to TRBJ2-5, with no clear D. CDR1 LGHDT and CDR2 YNNKEL come from the germline V gene (reference sequence). V was shortened by 1 base and J by 2 bases, with 11 bases between the two germline ends. The CDR3 is 15 amino acids. In DNA, the CDR3 is TGTGCCAGCAGCCAAGTCGGGCTAGGGCAAGAGACCCAGTACTTC. It specifies CASSQVGLGQETQYF.

V gene TRBV20-1 combines with J gene TRBJ1-6, with a weak D call TRBD1 (5 bases). This CDR3 comprises 12 residues. In germline, CDR1 is DFQATT, CDR2 SNEGSKA (reference sequence). The V end was cut by 1 base, the J end by 11 bases, with 9 bases between. The CDR3 protein is CSARAEGPPLHF. The CDR3 nucleotides are TGCAGTGCTAGAGCAGAGGGACCACCCCTCCACTTT.

J is TRBJ1-1 and V is TRBV29-1, with a tentative D call TRBD1 (5 bases). Germline loops: CDR1 SQVTM, CDR2 ANQGSEA. The CDR3 spans 13 residues. The V and J ends lost 7 bases and 1 base respectively, with 13 bases between them. This CDR3 is CSASQTANTEAFF. The CDR3 DNA follows: TGCAGCGCCTCCCAGACAGCGAACACTGAAGCTTTCTTT.

The chain links TRBV5-1 to TRBJ1-5; possible D gene TRBD1, 6 bases. The germline V gene encodes CDR1 SGHRS and CDR2 YFSETQ. The length of the CDR3 is 15 residues. V was trimmed by 3 bases and J by 7 bases, leaving 17 bases between them. CDR3 region: CASSSVGGAGQPQHF. For the CDR3, the DNA is TGCGCCAGCAGCTCCGTGGGGGGCGCAGGACAGCCCCAGCATTTT.

This chain connects TRBV7-2 to TRBJ2-3, with 8 positions matching TRBD2. Germline CDR1 and CDR2: SGHTA and FQGNSA. V was clipped by 1 base and J by 6 bases; unmatched bases: 3. The CDR3 has 14 residues. CDR3 sequence (DNA): TGTGCCAGCAGCTTAGACGGGGGGGCCGATACGCAGTATTTT. Translation: CASSLDGGADTQYF.

This clonotype has more than one count but fewer than ten. The chain recombines TRBV4-1 with TRBJ2-7, with D possibly being TRBD1 (6 bases). This CDR3 spans 15 amino acids. The germline gives CDR1 MGHRA, CDR2 YSYEKL. V was cut by 0 bases and J by 2 bases, with 11 bases left in between. The CDR3 region has the DNA TGCGCCAGCAGCCAAGATTCCTGGACAGCCTACGAGCAGTACTTC. The encoded protein is CASSQDSWTAYEQYF.

This chain uses TRBV7-9 with TRBJ1-1, with unresolved D. The CDR3 is made up of 13 amino acids. Trimming pared 2 bases from V and 1 base from J, leaving 5 bases between. Germline V gene sequence: CDR1 SEHNR, CDR2 FQNEAQ (reference sequence). The CDR3: CASSLQANTEAFF. Here the CDR3 DNA reads TGTGCCAGCAGCTTACAAGCGAACACTGAAGCTTTCTTT.

The chain employs TRBV2 and TRBJ2-1; 11 nucleotides align to TRBD2. This CDR3 comprises 15 residues. J lost 7 bases, V lost 6 bases, and 8 bases had no gene match. CDR1 is SNHLY, CDR2 FYNNEI, per germline. CDR3 DNA: TGTGCCAGCAGGGTCACTAGCGGGGGAGTGAATGAGCAGTTCTTC. This gives the protein CASRVTSGGVNEQFF.

Only one count was recorded for this clonotype. The chain combines TRBV25-1 with TRBJ1-3; D is unresolved. This CDR3 contains 13 residues. V was trimmed by 6 bases and J by 0 bases, leaving 6 bases between them. Germline V CDR1 and CDR2: MGHDK, SYGVNS. The CDR3 DNA reads as TGTGCCAGCAGGATGAACTCTGGAAACACCATATATTTT. Its protein product is CASRMNSGNTIYF.

The chain links TRBV15 to TRBJ1-6; no firm D call. CDR3 length: 13 amino acids. Trimming cost V 7 bases and J 3 bases, with 7 bases left between them. Germline V gives CDR1 LNHNV, CDR2 YYDKDF (reference sequence). Written as DNA, the CDR3 is TGTGCCACCATGAGGAACTATAATTCACCCCTCCACTTT. Its protein is CATMRNYNSPLHF.

This rearrangement joins TRBV20-1 to TRBJ1-2; no clear D. Germline V gene data show CDR1 as DFQATT and CDR2 as SNEGSKA (reference sequence). V was cut by 3 bases and J by 3 bases, with 14 bases left in between. CDR3 length: 14 amino acids. CDR3 in DNA: TGCAGTGCTAGGGCGGGCGAAAGCTACTATGGCTACACCTTC. It specifies CSARAGESYYGYTF.

The chain is built from TRBV7-3 and TRBJ2-7; D possibly corresponds to TRBD2 (6 bases). Germline V gives CDR1 SGHTA, CDR2 FQGTGA. The CDR3 length is 14 residues. The V end lost 2 bases, the J end lost 2 bases, and 10 bases lay between the germline ends. CDR3 region: CASSLGGAAYEQYF. CDR3 nucleotides: TGTGCCAGCAGCTTAGGCGGGGCCGCCTACGAGCAGTACTTC. The full variable domain, with the rest looked up from reference TRBV7-3 and TRBJ2-7, is GAGVSQTPSNKVTEKGKYVELRCDPISGHTALYWYRQSLGQGPEFLIYFQGTGAADDSGLPNDRFFAVRPEGSVSTLKIQRTERGDSAVYLCASSLGGAAYEQYFGPGTRLTVT.

This chain's CDR3 is CASSPRVGNTIYF. For the CDR3, the DNA is TGTGCCAGCAGTCCCCGGGTTGGAAACACCATATATTTT. V gene TRBV27 combines with J gene TRBJ1-3; D unclear. With 5 bases removed from V and 3 bases from J, the gap between germline ends came to 8 bases. Germline V gene data show CDR1 as MNHEY and CDR2 as SMNVEV (reference sequence). The CDR3 extends over 13 amino acids.

This clonotype was detected only once. V and J are TRBV20-1 and TRBJ2-3; 9 nucleotides match TRBD1. Germline CDR1 is DFQATT and CDR2 is SNEGSKA (reference sequence). The CDR3 runs 14 residues. V shed 6 bases and J 4 bases; nucleotides not matched to a gene: 8. The CDR3 loop reads CSAGDRVFSDTQYF. CDR3 bases: TGCAGTGCCGGGGACAGGGTTTTCTCAGATACGCAGTATTTT.

The rearrangement links TRBV6-1 to TRBJ2-2, with D perhaps given as TRBD1 or TRBD2 (5 bases each). The V gene lost 6 bases and the J gene lost 1 base, with 15 bases spanning the gap. Germline loops: CDR1 MNHNS, CDR2 SASEGT. There are 16 residues in the CDR3. The CDR3 DNA sequence: TGTGCCAGCAGGGCCCCCGGGACGAGGAACACCGGGGAGCTGTTTTTT. It encodes CASRAPGTRNTGELFF.

The CDR3 bases are TGCAGTGCTAGCCTCCAGGACTGGCGGTCAGGGACCCAGTACTTC. Its protein is CSASLQDWRSGTQYF. V gene TRBV20-1 combines with J gene TRBJ2-5, with a possible D match to TRBD2 (5 bases). From germline, CDR1 is DFQATT and CDR2 SNEGSKA (reference sequence). The CDR3 loop spans 15 amino acids. V shed 3 bases and J shed 7 bases, with 21 bases lying between them.

This clonotype occurred once. The V and J genes are TRBV7-9 and TRBJ2-3, with no clear D. The CDR3 consists of 11 residues. Germline CDR1 reads SEHNR; CDR2 reads FQNEAQ (reference sequence). With 8 bases removed from V and 8 bases from J, the gap between germline ends came to 11 bases. CDR3 amino acids: CASGPISTQYF. The CDR3 nucleotides read TGTGCCAGCGGGCCTATCAGTACGCAGTATTTT.

The rearrangement links TRBV10-3 to TRBJ2-5; TRBD2 agrees at 7 bases. The CDR3 runs to 14 residues. Germline V gene sequence: CDR1 ENHRY, CDR2 SYGVKD. J was trimmed by 4 bases and V by 7 bases; bases with no gene match: 9. The CDR3 nucleotides are TGTGCCATCAAGGGCGGGGAGGGACGAGAGACCCAGTACTTC. This gives the protein CAIKGGEGRETQYF.